A selection of T cell receptor beta chains follows, all from one sample in a study of regulatory T cells in long-lasting Graves disease. TCRdb re-called the multiplex PCR reads through MiXCR, storing one row per CDR3 protein. The data hold about 290,000 distinct CDR3 sequences, with approximately 20% observed a single time. The sequencing here drew on peripheral blood mononuclear cells (PBMCs), taken when the disease was refractory, from a patient treated with antithyroid drugs. The receptor source for this set is a female donor with Graves disease. Both conserved end residues are part of each CDR3. A D gene is named only where the DNA matches it firmly. A row's size may be missing; if present it is once, few, many or a size class.

clone size	CDR3 length	D gene	J gene	V gene	CDR3 DNA	CDR3 protein
many	11	TRBD1	TRBJ1-1	TRBV2	TGTGCCAGCAAAGGACAGGTTGAAGCTTTCTTT	CASKGQVEAFF
.	13	.	TRBJ2-1	TRBV10-1	TGCGCCAGCAGTGAACAAGGGGCAGGGCGGCAGTTCTTC	CASSEQGAGRQFF
.	13	.	TRBJ1-4	TRBV12-3/TRBV12-4	TGTGCCAGCAGTTCCTTACACAGGGAAAAACTGTTTTTT	CASSSLHREKLFF
many	17	TRBD2	TRBJ2-1	TRBV12-3/TRBV12-4	TGTGCCAGCAGTCCAGGACTAGCGGGAGGGGGGGACAATGAGCAGTTCTTC	CASSPGLAGGGDNEQFF
.	16	TRBD1	TRBJ1-5	TRBV6-1	TGTGCCAGCAGAGCCACCTCTCAGGGGGCAAATCAGCCCCAGCATTTT	CASRATSQGANQPQHF
few	13	.	TRBJ1-1	TRBV6-1	TGTGCCAGCAGGGAACAGGAACTCACTGAAGCTTTCTTT	CASREQELTEAFF
many	17	.	TRBJ2-5	TRBV7-9	TGTGCCAGCAGCCCCTCAAAGGGGGGGGGAGGAGGCGAGACCCAGTACTTC	CASSPSKGGGGGETQYF
few	15	.	TRBJ1-2	TRBV4-3	TGCGCCAGCAGCCAAGATCTTGGCAGGGTGGACGGCTACACCTTC	CASSQDLGRVDGYTF
many	15	.	TRBJ2-7	TRBV7-2	TGTGCCAGCAGCTTAGAGTATGCCACCTCCTACGAGCAGTACTTC	CASSLEYATSYEQYF
many	16	.	TRBJ1-5	TRBV28	TGTGCCAGCAGTACCGATTCAAGTATTAGCAATCAGCCCCAGCATTTT	CASSTDSSISNQPQHF
many	14	.	TRBJ2-7	TRBV18	TGTGCCAGCTCACCCAGCAGGGGTGGGTACGAGCAGTACTTC	CASSPSRGGYEQYF
few	15	TRBD2	TRBJ2-7	TRBV5-1	TGCGCCAGCAGCTTTATGCGGGAGGTGGAGTACGAGCAGTACTTC	CASSFMREVEYEQYF
many	20	TRBD2	TRBJ2-5	TRBV28	TGTGCCAGCAGTTCCACCAGGGGCACAGGATCTAGCGGGGGCCCGAGGTCCCAGTACTTC	CASSSTRGTGSSGGPRSQYF
many	15	TRBD1	TRBJ1-4	TRBV7-9	TGTGCCAGCAGCTTAGCGCGGACAGGCCGGGAAAAACTGTTTTTT	CASSLARTGREKLFF
many	15	TRBD1	TRBJ1-2	TRBV6-5	TGTGCCAGCAGTTACTCGATGGGACAGGATAATGGCTACACCTTC	CASSYSMGQDNGYTF
once	16	.	TRBJ1-1	TRBV5-1	TGCGCCAGCAGCTTGAATGGGGGGATTGGTGCCACTGAAGCTTTCTTT	CASSLNGGIGATEAFF
many	13	.	TRBJ1-4	TRBV2	TGTGCCAGCAGCAACCCCGGGGAGGTGAAACTGTTTTTT	CASSNPGEVKLFF
few	12	.	TRBJ2-4	TRBV27	TGTGCCAGCAGTGGGGTCGAAAACATTCAGTACTTC	CASSGVENIQYF
few	14	.	TRBJ2-7	TRBV18	TGTGCCAGCTCACCAAACCCTCAGGGCTACGAGCAGTACTTC	CASSPNPQGYEQYF
few	15	.	TRBJ2-7	TRBV4-1	TGCGCCAGCAGCCTTCTCCTCGGACGCTCCTACGAGCAGTACTTC	CASSLLLGRSYEQYF
few	14	.	TRBJ2-7	TRBV5-1	TGCGCCAGCAACCGGGACTCATCCTCCTACGAGCAGTACTTC	CASNRDSSSYEQYF
many	16	.	TRBJ1-5	TRBV28	TGTGCCAGCAGTCCCGCTGGGTTCGGGGTCACTCAGCCCCAGCATTTT	CASSPAGFGVTQPQHF
.	13	.	TRBJ2-5	TRBV10-3	TGTGCCATCAGTGCAGGGGCTGCAGAGACCCAGTACTTC	CAISAGAAETQYF
few	14	.	TRBJ2-7	TRBV6-2/TRBV6-3	TGTGCCAGCAGTTACGAGGGGGGGTCCTACGAGCAGTACTTC	CASSYEGGSYEQYF
.	14	.	TRBJ1-4	TRBV7-9	TGTGCCAGCAGCTTATCTCAAGGGAGTGAAAAACTGTTTTTT	CASSLSQGSEKLFF
.	16	TRBD2	TRBJ2-1	TRBV10-3	TGTGCCATCAGTGAAGACACTAGCGGGAGGGTTAATGAGCAGTTCTTC	CAISEDTSGRVNEQFF
many	12	.	TRBJ2-7	TRBV28	TGTGCCAGCAGCATCTACTCCTACGAGCAGTACTTC	CASSIYSYEQYF
once	15	TRBD1	TRBJ1-1	TRBV19	TGTGCCAGTAGACACAGGGGAAATATGAACACTGAAGCTTTCTTT	CASRHRGNMNTEAFF
.	16	TRBD2	TRBJ2-5	TRBV10-3	TGTGCCATCAGTGAGCCCGGACTAGCGGGCGCAGAGACCCAGTACTTC	CAISEPGLAGAETQYF
.	18	TRBD1	TRBJ2-2	TRBV9	TGTGCCAGCAGCGATTCCAGGGACAGGGTAATGGACACCGGGGAGCTGTTTTTT	CASSDSRDRVMDTGELFF
few	12	TRBD1	TRBJ1-4	TRBV10-3	TGTGCCATCAGTCGACAGGGAGAAAAACTGTTTTTT	CAISRQGEKLFF
.	13	.	TRBJ1-5	TRBV3-1	TGTGCCAGCAGCCCCCAGGCCTCGTGGCCCCAGCATTTT	CASSPQASWPQHF
many	16	TRBD2	TRBJ2-5	TRBV7-6	TGTGCCAGCAGCCTCGGGACTAGCGGGAATGTGGAGACCCAGTACTTC	CASSLGTSGNVETQYF
few	17	.	TRBJ2-7	TRBV30	TGTGCCTGGAGTCTGAGGGTGGGTAGCGTCATCTCCTACGAGCAGTACTTC	CAWSLRVGSVISYEQYF
few	15	.	TRBJ1-3	TRBV3-1	TGTGCCAGCAGCCCGAACGCCTACTCTGGAAACACCATATATTTT	CASSPNAYSGNTIYF
few	14	.	TRBJ2-6	TRBV3-1	TGTGCCAGCAGCCGGGAAGCTGGGGCCAACGTCCTGACTTTC	CASSREAGANVLTF
few	15	TRBD1	TRBJ2-7	TRBV29-1	TGCAGCGTTGAAACCGGGACAGGGAGCTCCTACGAGCAGTACTTC	CSVETGTGSSYEQYF
few	16	.	TRBJ2-5	TRBV20-1	TGCAGTGCTAGCCTATGGGAATGGCGGGACGGGGAGACCCAGTACTTC	CSASLWEWRDGETQYF
few	12	.	TRBJ2-2	TRBV10-3	TGTGCCATCAGACCGAACACCGGGGAGCTGTTTTTT	CAIRPNTGELFF
once	13	.	TRBJ2-7	TRBV30	TGCGCTTCGTTAAGGGGAAGGACCTACGAGCAGTACTTC	CASLRGRTYEQYF
.	14	TRBD1	TRBJ2-7	TRBV19	TGTGCCAGTAGTTTGGGGACAGGGGCACGGGAGCAGTACTTC	CASSLGTGAREQYF
.	13	.	TRBJ1-1	TRBV10-3	TGTGCCATCAGACCGGAGGCCGATACTGAAGCTTTCTTT	CAIRPEADTEAFF
many	17	TRBD1	TRBJ1-2	TRBV13	TGTGCCAGCAGCACTCGGACAGGGGGCGCTTTCGAATATGGCTACACCTTC	CASSTRTGGAFEYGYTF